This T cell receptor (beta chain) was found in a study of blood T cell repertoires in COVID-19 (dated by TCRdb to 2020 to 2021). Study-wide context: Samples covering the acute and convalescent phases of COVID-19 were provided by collaborators in the United States, Italy and Spain. The prospective study material was composed of cDNA or gDNA derived from T cells, B-cell-depleted T cells, or PBMCs. The dataset comprised deeply sampled blood TCRbeta repertoires from subjects exposed to, actively infected with, or recovered from COVID-19. A freely available public database, intended as a resource for researchers studying the immune response to SARS-CoV-2, is where the repertoires were released. The samples were drawn from two sources: the first 160 participants of the ongoing ImmuneRACE study, and 1,000 to 1,500 subjects contributed by 6 global collaborators. The sample metadata nearly always contained a de-identified subject ID, COVID-19 status, age in years and sex. Where available, HLA class I and class II types were taken from metadata supplied by the sample provider and were not determined by assay-based typing.

Turning to this clone: Its binding antigen is unknown. Per-base quality was not reported, and no clone a single base away is much larger than it.

On the study overall, not on this receptor specifically: The amount of clinical and demographic metadata varied by source and participant and was provided uncurated.

The CDR3 runs 15 amino acids, cysteine and phenylalanine included. Just CDR3 DNA is preserved here, 45 bases in frame from base 1. V is cut back by 4 bases and J by 2 bases, with 8 bases in the junction unmatched. The CDR1 and CDR2 encoded by the germline V gene are MNHEY and SVGAGI. The immunoSEQ Assay, a bias-controlled multiplex PCR, was used to amplify TCRbeta CDR3 regions from genomic DNA. As for how the authors treated the data: The number of nucleated cells in each sample was estimated from the amplification of reference gene primers within the assay. To quantify the absolute abundance of each unique TCRbeta CDR3 rearrangement, sequence reads were collapsed and filtered. For each sample, productive Simpson clonality was calculated by taking the square root of Simpson's diversity index across productive rearrangements. TCRdb retrieved this table from immuneACCESS and kept in-frame rearrangements only. Not all clones are present; in checked studies, unresolved V genes account for under half, and no reason is known for the remainder. Clone size and V and J calls were adopted from that table, with D and trimming inferred from the DNA. The sample table shows 150,000 to 200,000 clones, and 80% to 90% are seen once. The biggest ten clones account for 10% to 11% of the sample.

Each collaborating institution followed its own protocols to collect whole blood in K2EDTA tubes. For TCRbeta analysis, collaborators shipped samples as frozen whole blood, isolated PBMCs, or DNA extracted from either of those sample types. The rearranged segments are TRBV6-5 and TRBJ2-7; 7 middle bases align to TRBD2. This TCR was recovered from a human donor with active or convalescent COVID-19. The donor label of this sample is uncertain. Material for sequencing was peripheral blood. The CDR3 reads as follows: CASSSTRDYPYEQYF. The nucleotides are TGTGCCAGCAGTTCCACCCGGGACTACCCCTACGAGCAGTACTTC.